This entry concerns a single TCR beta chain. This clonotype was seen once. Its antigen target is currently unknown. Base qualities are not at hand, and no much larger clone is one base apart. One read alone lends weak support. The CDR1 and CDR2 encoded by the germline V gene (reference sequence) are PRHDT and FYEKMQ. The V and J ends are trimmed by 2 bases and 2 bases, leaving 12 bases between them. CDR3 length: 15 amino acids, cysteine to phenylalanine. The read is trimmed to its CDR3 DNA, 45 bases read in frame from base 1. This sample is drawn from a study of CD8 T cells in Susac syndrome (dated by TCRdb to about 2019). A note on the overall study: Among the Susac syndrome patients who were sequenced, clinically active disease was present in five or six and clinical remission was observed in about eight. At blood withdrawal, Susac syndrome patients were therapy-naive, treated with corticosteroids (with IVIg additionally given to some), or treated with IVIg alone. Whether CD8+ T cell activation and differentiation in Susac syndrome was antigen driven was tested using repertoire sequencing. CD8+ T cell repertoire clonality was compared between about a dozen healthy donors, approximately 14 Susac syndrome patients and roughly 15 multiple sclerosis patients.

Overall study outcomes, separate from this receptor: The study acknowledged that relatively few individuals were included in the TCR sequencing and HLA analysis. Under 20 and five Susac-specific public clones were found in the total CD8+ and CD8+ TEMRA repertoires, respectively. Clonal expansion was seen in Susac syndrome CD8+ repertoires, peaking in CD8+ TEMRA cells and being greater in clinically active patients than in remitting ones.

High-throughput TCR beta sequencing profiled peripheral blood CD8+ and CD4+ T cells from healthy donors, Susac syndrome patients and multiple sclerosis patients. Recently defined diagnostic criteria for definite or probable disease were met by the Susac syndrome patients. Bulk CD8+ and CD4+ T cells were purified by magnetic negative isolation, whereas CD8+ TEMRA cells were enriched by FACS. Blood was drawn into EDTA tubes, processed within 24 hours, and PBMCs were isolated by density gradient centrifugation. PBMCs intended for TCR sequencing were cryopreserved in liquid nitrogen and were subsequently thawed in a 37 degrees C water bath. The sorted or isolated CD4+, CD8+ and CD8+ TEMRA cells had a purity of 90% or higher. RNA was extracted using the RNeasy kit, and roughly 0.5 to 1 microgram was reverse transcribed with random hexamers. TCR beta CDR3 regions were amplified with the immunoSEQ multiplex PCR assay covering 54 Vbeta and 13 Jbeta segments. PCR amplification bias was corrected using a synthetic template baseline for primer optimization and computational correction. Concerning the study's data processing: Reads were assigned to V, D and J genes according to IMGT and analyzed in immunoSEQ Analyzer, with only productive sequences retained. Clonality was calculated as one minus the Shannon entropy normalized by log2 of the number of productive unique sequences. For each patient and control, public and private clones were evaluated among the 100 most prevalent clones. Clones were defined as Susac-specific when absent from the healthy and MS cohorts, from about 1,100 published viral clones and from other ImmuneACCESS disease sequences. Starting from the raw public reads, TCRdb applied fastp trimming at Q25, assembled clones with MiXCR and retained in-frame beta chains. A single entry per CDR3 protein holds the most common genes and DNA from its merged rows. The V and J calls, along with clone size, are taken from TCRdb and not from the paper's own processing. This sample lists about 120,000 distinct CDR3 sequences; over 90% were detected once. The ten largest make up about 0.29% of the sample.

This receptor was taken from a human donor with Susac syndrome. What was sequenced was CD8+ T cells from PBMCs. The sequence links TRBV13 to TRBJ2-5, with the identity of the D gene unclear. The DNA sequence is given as TGTGCCAGCAGCTTAAGGCTTAGGGTTCAAGAGACCCAGTACTTC. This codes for CASSLRLRVQETQYF. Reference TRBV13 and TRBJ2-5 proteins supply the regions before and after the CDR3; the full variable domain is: AAGVIQSPRHLIKEKRETATLKCYPIPRHDTVYWYQQGPGQDPQFLISFYEKMQSDKGSIPDRFSAQQFSDYHSELNMSSLELGDSALYFCASSLRLRVQETQYFGPGTRLLVL.